The T cell receptor beta chain under discussion was sequenced for a study of vaccination effects on CD4 cells after COVID-19. With regard to this clone: As yet, its antigen is unknown.

Profiling relied on immunoSEQ multiplex PCR, and the TCRdb table lists in-frame clones only, not all of them. The sample records about 35,000 clones, roughly four fifths being singletons. ViraFEST used viral peptide pools to expand antigen-specific CD4+ T cells before sequencing. CD4+ T cell isolation took place after less than 13 days of culture. Each participant was administered two doses of either the BNT162b2 or the mRNA-1273 vaccine. Both day 3 and day 7 saw half the medium replaced with IL-2 medium. CDR3 size: 15 residues. Between the trimmed V and J ends, which lost 4 bases and 2 bases, there was a span of 15 bases. Germline CDR1 is SGHRS and CDR2 is YFSETQ.

The sequencing here drew on CD4+ T cells from PBMCs cultured with HCoV-NL63 spike peptides, taken after COVID-19 vaccination. The chain uses TRBV5-1 and TRBJ1-2, with TRBD1 as a possible D gene (6 bases). The receptor was isolated from a human donor who received a COVID-19 vaccine. Some clones in this sample may be carry-over from other donors' samples. CDR3 sequence (DNA): TGCGCCAGCAGCGCCTCCGGGACAAAGAACTATGGCTACACCTTC. Its translation: CASSASGTKNYGYTF.